This T cell receptor (beta chain) was recorded in a study of cytomegalovirus exposure and HLA in healthy donors. Study overall: Counted in an early data release were 85 million or so unique TCRs from HLA-typed donors.

The PCR made use of 60 Vbeta and 13 Jbeta primers. This table comes from immunoSEQ multiplex PCR, and its TCRdb copy is limited to in-frame clones, with some not included. The table records roughly 120,000 clones, 50% to 70% of them present only once. In germline, CDR1 is SGHAT, CDR2 FQNNGV. The CDR3 extends over 18 amino acids. V lost 5 bases to trimming and J lost 0 bases, with 17 bases between them. On this clone: Its cognate antigen is unknown.

General study points: Later work associated 17,000 or so TCR beta sequences with HLA alleles at 0.05 false discovery rate. The study designated 150 to 200 TCR beta chains cytomegalovirus-associated. A later analysis reportedly found that, within productive TCRs, an Asian-associated ancestry cluster had fewer N-insertions than the mean observed across the approximately 660 donors.

The source of this sequence is a woman aged 35 to 49 in good health and CMV-seropositive. Material: PBMCs. The V and J genes are TRBV11-2 and TRBJ2-6, with D possibly TRBD1 on 5 matching bases. In DNA, the CDR3 is TGTGCCAGCAGCCCAGGGAATCTTTTTTTCTCTGGGGCCAACGTCCTGACTTTC. It specifies CASSPGNLFFSGANVLTF.